This is a list of T cell receptor beta chains from one sample in a study of post-analysis software for immune sequencing data. TCRdb reprocessed the PCR reads via MiXCR and lists one record per CDR3 protein. Here the sample spans fewer than 550,000 distinct CDR3 sequences, roughly 34% being singletons. Sample: blood. These TCRs come from a girl aged 2 to 17 with multiple sclerosis. The CDR3 runs from the conserved cysteine through the conserved F or W. D genes are given only for firm matches. Not every row has a clone size; where given, it reads once, few, many or a size class.

TRBJ2-1	TRBV7-9	.	.	TGTGCCAGCAGCTTAGCTCATTGGAAGATCCATGAGCAGTTCTTC	CASSLAHWKIHEQFF
TRBJ1-5	TRBV6-1	few	TRBD1	TGTGCCAGCAGTCGGGGACAGGGGGCTAAAGGGGGCAATCAGCCCCAGCATTTT	CASSRGQGAKGGNQPQHF
TRBJ2-1	TRBV6-1	few	TRBD2	TGTGCCAGCAGTCCGCCAGAGCGGGGGCCGTTCTTC	CASSPPERGPFF
TRBJ2-3	TRBV24-1	few	.	TGTGCCACCAGTGATTCCGGGCCCCTGGGGGATACGCAGTATTTT	CATSDSGPLGDTQYF
TRBJ1-1	TRBV29-1	.	.	TGCAGCGTTGCGACCGCAGGGAACACTGAAGCTTTCTTT	CSVATAGNTEAFF
TRBJ1-4	TRBV28	once	.	TGTGCCAGCAGGGACAGCGGATATAATGAAAAACTGTTTTTT	CASRDSGYNEKLFF
TRBJ2-4	TRBV20-1	.	.	TGCAGTGCTAGCGGGGGCCTGGGATTAGCCAAAAACATTCAGTACTTC	CSASGGLGLAKNIQYF
TRBJ2-1	TRBV12-3/TRBV12-4	many	TRBD2	TGTGCCAGCAGTTCGAATAGCGGGGGGGCCTCTGAGCAGTTCTTC	CASSSNSGGASEQFF
TRBJ2-1	TRBV12-3/TRBV12-4	few	TRBD2	TGTGCCAGCAGTCCCGGGGTAGCGGGGGGAAGGATACACAATGAGCAGTTCTTC	CASSPGVAGGRIHNEQFF
TRBJ1-2	TRBV5-1	few	.	TGCGCCAGCAGCGTTCAGGGGTCTAACTATGGCTACACCTTC	CASSVQGSNYGYTF
TRBJ1-2	TRBV2	few	.	TGTGCCAGCAGAGAGGAGGGACGGAACTATGGCTACACCTTC	CASREEGRNYGYTF